A single sample gave rise to the 29 T cell receptor beta chains below, sequenced in a study of lymphopenia after photon versus proton radiotherapy. Some clones are missing from TCRdb's copy, which holds only in-frame ones; the method was immunoSEQ multiplex PCR. The sample holds some 41,000 clones, 86% seen once. The sequencing used peripheral blood, collected from a patient treated with proton-based radiotherapy. These receptors all stem from a woman in her 70s with pancreatic cancer. Some clones in this sample may be carry-over from other donors' samples.

V is TRBV7-2 and J is TRBJ2-2; TRBD2 matches 11 bases. The germline gives CDR1 SGHTA, CDR2 FQGNSA. V dropped 3 bases and J dropped 7; count of bases not matched to a gene: 10. The CDR3 runs 17 residues. The CDR3 coding sequence is TGTGCCAGCAGCTTCTTCGTACTAGCGGGAGAGGGCGGGGAGCTGTTTTTT. It yields the protein CASSFFVLAGEGGELFF.

This rearrangement joins TRBV28 to TRBJ2-7; 11 nucleotides agree with TRBD1. Germline CDR1 is MDHEN and CDR2 is SYDVKM. This CDR3 has 11 residues. Unmatched junction bases numbered 3, after V lost 5 bases and J lost 12 bases. For the CDR3, the DNA is TGTGCCAGCAGTGGACAGGGGGCCTGGTACTTC. Its translation is CASSGQGAWYF. The entire variable domain, with the rest obtained from reference TRBV28 and TRBJ2-7, is as follows: DVKVTQSSRYLVKRTGEKVFLECVQDMDHENMFWYRQDPGLGLRLIYFSYDVKMKEKGDIPEGYSVSREKKERFSLILESASTNQTSMYLCASSGQGAWYFGPGTRLTVT.

This chain links TRBV7-8 with TRBJ1-6; TRBD1 agrees at 7 bases. CDR3 length: 14 residues. With V trimmed by 1 base and J by 7 bases, 1 base remained unmatched. CDR1 and CDR2 (germline): SGHVS, FQNEAQ. Here the CDR3 DNA reads TGTGCCAGCAGCTTAGAGGGGGCGAATTCACCCCTCCACTTT. This translates into CASSLEGANSPLHF.

J is TRBJ2-3 and V is TRBV7-2, with D tentatively TRBD1 (5 bases). The CDR3 consists of 14 residues. V was cut by 4 bases and J by 3 bases, with 11 bases left in between. Germline-derived CDR1 and CDR2 are SGHTA and FQGNSA. CDR3 sequence (DNA): TGTGCCAGCAGCTCGAGGCAGGGAACAGATACGCAGTATTTT. Its translation is CASSSRQGTDTQYF.

The chain joins TRBV6-6 to TRBJ1-2; the D gene is possibly TRBD1 (5 bases). Germline-derived CDR1 and CDR2 are MNHNY and SVGAGI (reference sequence). V was cut by 2 bases and J by 3 bases, with 13 bases left in between. This CDR3 has 15 amino acids. The CDR3 DNA reads TGTGCCAGCAGTTACGACGGGACCTCCGACTATGGCTACACCTTC. It specifies CASSYDGTSDYGYTF.

This clone was seen a single time. This CDR3 reads CASSQDVGRMDGYTF. The CDR3 nucleotides read TGCGCCAGCAGCCAAGATGTGGGCAGGATGGATGGCTACACCTTC. V gene TRBV4-1 combines with J gene TRBJ1-2, with no clear D. Trimming shortened V by 0 bases and J by 6 bases, and 14 bases separated the two germline ends. The germline V gene has CDR1 MGHRA and CDR2 YSYEKL. There are 15 residues in the CDR3.

This chain links TRBV19 with TRBJ1-2; 12 positions agree with TRBD1. This CDR3 is built from 15 residues. Looked up from germline, CDR1 is LNHDA and CDR2 is SQIVND (reference sequence). Trimming took 5 bases from V and 8 from J; bases not matched to a gene: 9. CDR3: CASSPSRDRGQGYTF. The CDR3 DNA is TGTGCCAGTAGTCCCTCCCGGGACAGGGGGCAAGGCTACACCTTC. Full variable domain (outside the CDR3, taken from reference TRBV19 and TRBJ1-2): DGGITQSPKYLFRKEGQNVTLSCEQNLNHDAMYWYRQDPGQGLRLIYYSQIVNDFQKGDIAEGYSVSREKKESFPLTVTSAQKNPTAFYLCASSPSRDRGQGYTFGSGTRLTVV.

This sequence joins TRBV28 and TRBJ2-2; the match to TRBD1 covers 7 bases. The V and J ends lost 6 bases and 4 bases, in that order; junction bases with no gene match: 5. The germline V gene encodes CDR1 MDHEN and CDR2 SYDVKM. The CDR3 covers 14 residues. CDR3 DNA sequence: TGTGCCAGCAGCTCGGGACAGCGCACCGGGGAGCTGTTTTTT. Translating gives CASSSGQRTGELFF.

This clone turned up a few times. The rearrangement links TRBV6-1 to TRBJ1-2; tentatively, D is TRBD1 (5 bases). The germline V gene has CDR1 MNHNS and CDR2 SASEGT. V dropped 7 bases and J dropped 3 bases, with 12 bases sitting between them. CDR3 size: 13 residues. Written as DNA, the CDR3 is TGTGCCAGCACCAGGGTTGGAGACTATGGCTACACCTTC. Protein: CASTRVGDYGYTF.

V is TRBV5-1 and J is TRBJ1-1, with a weak D call TRBD1 (6 bases). Germline lookup yields CDR1 SGHRS and CDR2 YFSETQ. The ends were cut back, 2 bases at V and 1 base at J, with 15 bases in the middle. The CDR3 loop spans 16 amino acids. CDR3 region: CASSLNTGTPNTEAFF. CDR3 sequence (DNA): TGCGCCAGCAGCTTAAACACAGGGACACCGAACACTGAAGCTTTCTTT.

The chain employs TRBV25-1 and TRBJ1-1, with a tentative D call TRBD1 (5 bases). V lost 8 bases and J lost 7, with 11 bases in between. CDR1 and CDR2 from the germline V gene are MGHDK and SYGVNS. The CDR3 runs to 11 residues. CDR3 sequence (DNA): TGTGCCAGCCGTCAGACAGTTGAAGCTTTCTTT. Translated: CASRQTVEAFF. Supplemented by reference TRBV25-1 and TRBJ1-1, the full variable domain reads EADIYQTPRYLVIGTGKKITLECSQTMGHDKMYWYQQDPGMELHLIHYSYGVNSTEKGDLSSESTVSRIRTEHFPLTLESARPSHTSQYLCASRQTVEAFFGQGTRLTVV.

V usage is TRBV2 and J usage is TRBJ1-1; the D gene is possibly TRBD1 (6 bases). Germline V lookup: CDR1 SNHLY, CDR2 FYNNEI. There are 12 residues in the CDR3. Trimming took off 7 bases at V and 6 bases at J, with 12 bases between the two ends. CDR3 protein: CASMLQGPEAFF. As DNA, the CDR3 is TGTGCCAGCATGCTACAGGGCCCTGAAGCTTTCTTT.

V and J are TRBV10-3 and TRBJ2-7; D gene ambiguous. The germline V gene encodes CDR1 ENHRY and CDR2 SYGVKD. V was cut by 0 bases and J by 0 bases, with 12 bases left in between. This CDR3 comprises 16 residues. CDR3 DNA sequence: TGTGCCATCAGTGAGTCGGTGGTAGCTAGCTCCTACGAGCAGTACTTC. Its translation: CAISESVVASSYEQYF.

The table lists this clone with a few counts. The gene calls are TRBV5-4 and TRBJ2-7; TRBD2 matches 13 bases. Germline CDR1 is SGHNT and CDR2 is YYREEE (reference sequence). The ends lost 0 bases at V and 9 bases at J; junction bases unmatched: 0. The CDR3 spans 13 residues. The CDR3 is CASSLGLAGGQYF. The CDR3 coding sequence is TGTGCCAGCAGCTTGGGACTAGCGGGAGGGCAGTACTTC.

This clone was recorded only once. V gene TRBV6-1 combines with J gene TRBJ1-1; D may be TRBD1 (6 bases). The CDR3 spans 13 residues. V lost 5 bases and J lost 5, with 12 bases in between. The germline CDR1 and CDR2 sequences are MNHNS and SASEGT. DNA of the CDR3: TGTGCCAGCAGTCCGAATCAGGGGACTGAAGCTTTCTTT. It codes for CASSPNQGTEAFF.

This chain joins TRBV11-2 and TRBJ2-7; D remains unclear. Germline values: CDR1 SGHAT, CDR2 FQNNGV. The V and J ends lost 1 base and 3 bases respectively, with 7 bases between them. CDR3 length equals 13 residues. As DNA, the CDR3 is TGTGCCAGCAGCTTAGCCCGGTTCTACGAGCAGTACTTC. Amino acid sequence: CASSLARFYEQYF.

The CDR3 nucleotides read TGTGCCAGCAGCCCACAAGGTGGGGGCTCGGCTGGAAACACCATATATTTT. Translating it yields CASSPQGGGSAGNTIYF. The chain couples TRBV9 to TRBJ1-3; weak D call: TRBD1 (6 bases). This CDR3 comprises 17 residues. Trimming cost V 4 bases and J 2 bases, with 19 bases left between them. CDR1 is SGDLS and CDR2 is YYNGEE in the germline V gene. The variable domain in full, with the rest retrieved from reference TRBV9 and TRBJ1-3, is DSGVTQTPKHLITATGQRVTLRCSPRSGDLSVYWYQQSLDQGLQFLIQYYNGEERAKGNILERFSAQQFPDLHSELNLSSLELGDSALYFCASSPQGGGSAGNTIYFGEGSWLTVV.

This rearrangement joins TRBV28 to TRBJ1-2; TRBD1 agrees at 7 bases. Germline values: CDR1 MDHEN, CDR2 SYDVKM. The CDR3 is made up of 16 amino acids. The junction had 9 bases not matched to a gene; V was cut back by 3 bases and J by 2 bases. The CDR3: CASSLLLKDRNYGYTF. CDR3 DNA sequence: TGTGCCAGCAGTTTGCTGTTAAAGGACAGGAACTATGGCTACACCTTC.

V and J are TRBV7-8 and TRBJ2-7; tentative D call: TRBD2 (6 bases). The length of the CDR3 is 14 residues. CDR1 is SGHVS and CDR2 is FQNEAQ in the germline V gene. V gave up 1 base and J gave up 5 bases, with 12 bases separating them. The CDR3 protein is CASSLGAGGDEQYF. The CDR3 coding sequence is TGTGCCAGCAGCTTAGGAGCGGGCGGCGACGAGCAGTACTTC.

The rearrangement links TRBV5-4 to TRBJ2-3; D not certain. CDR3 size: 12 residues. Trimming stripped 2 bases from V and 2 bases from J, with 3 bases between. Germline lookup yields CDR1 SGHNT and CDR2 YYREEE (reference sequence). This CDR3 is CASSFYTDTQYF. The CDR3 DNA follows: TGTGCCAGCAGCTTCTACACAGATACGCAGTATTTT. Complete variable domain (other parts from reference TRBV5-4 and TRBJ2-3): ETGVTQSPTHLIKTRGQQVTLRCSSQSGHNTVSWYQQALGQGPQFIFQYYREEENGRGNFPPRFSGLQFPNYSSELNVNALELDDSALYLCASSFYTDTQYFGPGTRLTVL.

The genes are TRBV20-1 and TRBJ1-2; D remains ambiguous. This CDR3 spans 10 amino acids. Germline V CDR1 and CDR2: DFQATT, SNEGSKA (reference sequence). CDR3 bases: TGCGTGATCTTCGACTATGGCTACACCTTC. This codes for CVIFDYGYTF.

V gene TRBV2 combines with J gene TRBJ2-7; D might be TRBD1 (5 bases). The CDR3 loop spans 11 amino acids. Trimming took 4 bases from V and 6 from J, leaving 7 bases between them. Germline lookup yields CDR1 SNHLY and CDR2 FYNNEI. The chain's CDR3 is CASSGTPEQYF. CDR3 nucleotide sequence: TGTGCCAGCAGTGGGACACCCGAGCAGTACTTC.

This clone has only one observation. J is TRBJ1-4 and V is TRBV6-5; 7 nucleotides match TRBD1. The CDR3 extends over 13 amino acids. Trimming removed 0 bases from V and 10 bases from J; junction bases left unmatched: 2. Germline V gives CDR1 MNHEY, CDR2 SVGAGI. The CDR3 spells CASSYSSGGKLFF. The CDR3 DNA reads as TGTGCCAGCAGTTACTCGTCAGGGGGAAAACTGTTTTTT.

CDR3 residues: CASLVGGSYNEQFF. CDR3 DNA: TGTGCCAGCTTGGTTGGAGGATCCTACAATGAGCAGTTCTTC. The V and J genes are TRBV28 and TRBJ2-1, with D possibly TRBD2 on 5 matching bases. The CDR3 sequence is 14 residues long. CDR1 is MDHEN, CDR2 SYDVKM, per germline. V lost 8 bases, J lost 1 base, and 12 bases lay in between.

This chain uses TRBV28 with TRBJ1-5; D is unclear. Germline V lookup: CDR1 MDHEN, CDR2 SYDVKM. V was pared by 4 bases and J by 6 bases, with 7 bases between. The length of the CDR3 is 12 residues. This chain's CDR3 is CASSSRVQPQHF. In DNA form, the CDR3 reads TGTGCCAGCAGTTCCCGGGTTCAGCCCCAGCATTTT.

J is TRBJ2-1 and V is TRBV6-1, with D unresolved. The CDR3 has 15 residues. Trimming shortened V by 3 bases and J by 5 bases, and 14 bases separated the two germline ends. Germline CDR1 reads MNHNS; CDR2 reads SASEGT. DNA of the CDR3: TGTGCCAGCAGTGATAATAGGGTGAAACACAATGAGCAGTTCTTC. It yields the protein CASSDNRVKHNEQFF.

The chain employs TRBV5-1 and TRBJ1-1, with 7 bases matching TRBD1. V lost 4 bases and J lost 5; bases outside the gene matches: 11. The CDR3 has 15 residues. Germline V gives CDR1 SGHRS, CDR2 YFSETQ. The CDR3 DNA reads as TGCGCCAGCAGCCCGATAGACAGGGAGGGAACTGAAGCTTTCTTT. Amino acid sequence: CASSPIDREGTEAFF.

V gene TRBV6-5 combines with J gene TRBJ1-1, with D hard to call. Trimming left V 5 bases short and J 3 bases short, with 10 bases between. Germline CDR1 and CDR2: MNHEY and SVGAGI. This CDR3 is built from 13 residues. The CDR3 spells CASSEKQDTEAFF. Here the CDR3 DNA reads TGTGCCAGCAGTGAAAAGCAAGACACTGAAGCTTTCTTT.

The V gene is TRBV19, the J gene TRBJ1-1; 7 nucleotides match TRBD1. Germline values: CDR1 LNHDA, CDR2 SQIVND (reference sequence). The CDR3 runs 14 residues. The ends lost 5 bases at V and 1 base at J; junction bases unmatched: 4. The CDR3 bases are TGTGCCAGTAGTCCCCGGGACAGGAACACTGAAGCTTTCTTT. Amino acids: CASSPRDRNTEAFF.